This paragraph covers one TCR beta chain sequence. Its specificity is unknown. This record comes from a study of T cell repertoires in cytomegalovirus infection. MiXCR was run by TCRdb on the reads, yielding one entry per CDR3 protein. The sample lists around 140,000 distinct CDR3 sequences, about 31% occurring once. With 3 bases removed from V and 1 base from J, the gap between germline ends came to 6 bases. The length of the CDR3 is 13 residues. The germline V gene has CDR1 SEHNR and CDR2 FQNEAQ (reference sequence). The source of this sequence is a human donor in good health (CMV status not recorded). Some clones in this sample may be carry-over from other donors' samples. This material consisted of CD8+ T cells from cultured PBMCs, taken from culture after CMV antigen stimulation. The chain joins TRBV7-9 to TRBJ1-2; D not certain. The CDR3 DNA is TGTGCCAGCAGCTTTTCTAGTAACTATGGCTACACCTTC. Its protein is CASSFSSNYGYTF.